One and the same sample provided the 20 T cell receptor beta chains below, sequenced in a study of blood T cell repertoires in COVID-19. The data were produced by immunoSEQ multiplex PCR, yet TCRdb's version contains in-frame clones alone and is incomplete. Seen here are approximately 120,000 clones, around 88% observed once, and the top ten hold roughly 5.4%. Sequencing used peripheral blood. These receptors were taken from a human donor in a cohort sampled during active COVID-19.

The chain has TRBV14 and TRBJ2-1; D perhaps matches TRBD2 (6 bases). Trimming took 1 base from V and 1 from J, leaving 14 bases between them. The CDR3 has 17 amino acids. CDR1 and CDR2 (germline): SGHDN, FVKESK. CDR3 amino acids: CASSQVVGSRSYNEQFF. CDR3 bases: TGTGCCAGCAGCCAAGTAGTCGGGAGCCGGTCCTACAATGAGCAGTTCTTC.

The chain employs TRBV7-9 and TRBJ2-3; D is undetermined. The CDR3 runs to 13 residues. Germline values: CDR1 SEHNR, CDR2 FQNEAQ (reference sequence). Trimming took 1 base from V and 4 from J, leaving 6 bases between them. The CDR3 reads CASSLVEPDTQYF. CDR3 nucleotides: TGTGCCAGCAGCTTAGTAGAGCCAGATACGCAGTATTTT.

The V gene is TRBV3-1 (or the pseudogene TRBV3-2), the J gene TRBJ2-1; 7 nucleotides align to TRBD2. J lost 5 bases, V lost 4 bases, and 8 bases had no gene match. CDR1 is LGHDT and CDR2 is YNNKEL in the germline V gene (reference sequence). This CDR3 has 15 amino acids. CDR3 sequence: CASSPSRGVDNEQFF. CDR3 DNA: TGTGCCAGCAGCCCTTCCCGGGGGGTGGACAATGAGCAGTTCTTC.

The chain uses TRBV30 and TRBJ2-7; D may be TRBD2 (6 bases). The CDR3 sequence is 15 residues long. Germline-derived CDR1 and CDR2 are GTSNPN and SVGIG (reference sequence). Trimming took off 0 bases at V and 0 bases at J, with 12 bases between the two ends. CDR3 region: CAWSVGVAASYEQYF. The DNA of the CDR3 is TGTGCCTGGAGTGTCGGGGTAGCGGCCTCCTACGAGCAGTACTTC.

The rearrangement links TRBV5-1 to TRBJ2-7; TRBD2 agrees at 9 bases. This CDR3 is 16 amino acids long. Germline loops: CDR1 SGHRS, CDR2 YFSETQ. V shed 4 bases and J 6 bases; nucleotides not matched to a gene: 14. The CDR3 DNA reads as TGCGCCAGCAGCCCGAGGGTTAGCGGGAGAGTCGGCGAGCAGTACTTC. Translated: CASSPRVSGRVGEQYF.

The chain recombines TRBV3-1 (or the pseudogene TRBV3-2) with TRBJ2-1; D is possibly TRBD2 (5 bases). The CDR3 loop spans 16 amino acids. Trimming pared 0 bases from V and 2 bases from J, leaving 11 bases between. Germline CDR1 reads LGHDT; CDR2 reads YNNKEL (reference sequence). CDR3 DNA sequence: TGTGCCAGCAGCCAAGATAAACTAGTTGCCTACAATGAGCAGTTCTTC. This sequence encodes CASSQDKLVAYNEQFF.

This chain uses TRBV14 with TRBJ2-7, with TRBD2 identical over 8 bases. Germline V gene data show CDR1 as SGHDN and CDR2 as FVKESK. This CDR3 has 15 residues. Trimming at V came to 1 base and at J to 6 bases, leaving 8 bases not matched to a gene. CDR3 in amino acids: CASSQGGSGALEQYF. The CDR3 nucleotides are TGTGCCAGCAGCCAAGGCGGTAGCGGGGCCCTCGAGCAGTACTTC.

V is TRBV7-2 and J is TRBJ1-2, with no clear D. Trimming removed 5 bases from V and 5 bases from J, with 6 bases in between. This CDR3 comprises 11 residues. Germline V gives CDR1 SGHTA, CDR2 FQGNSA. This chain's CDR3 is CASSLLYGYTF. The CDR3 DNA sequence: TGTGCCAGCAGCCTCCTGTATGGCTACACCTTC.

The CDR3 sequence: CASSSPGQPISGNTIYF. The CDR3 nucleotides are TGTGCCAGTAGTAGTCCGGGACAGCCAATTTCAGGAAACACCATATATTTT. This chain uses TRBV19 with TRBJ1-3, with 7 bases that match TRBD1. The CDR3 runs 17 residues. V lost 4 bases, J lost 4 bases, and 13 bases stayed unmatched. The germline CDR1 and CDR2 sequences are LNHDA and SQIVND (reference sequence).

The V call is TRBV29-1, the J call TRBJ1-1, with TRBD1 matching 8 bases. CDR1 is SQVTM and CDR2 is ANQGSEA in the germline V gene. The CDR3 is 14 residues long. The V segment lost 6 bases and the J segment 1 base; nucleotides outside the gene matches: 7. In DNA form, the CDR3 reads TGCAGCGTGGGGAACAGGGGGGAGAACACTGAAGCTTTCTTT. This encodes CSVGNRGENTEAFF. Drawing the rest from reference TRBV29-1 and TRBJ1-1, the complete variable domain is SAVISQKPSRDICQRGTSLTIQCQVDSQVTMMFWYRQQPGQSLTLIATANQGSEATYESGFVIDKFPISRPNLTFSTLTVSNMSPEDSSIYLCSVGNRGENTEAFFGQGTRLTVV.

This clone was detected only a few times. V and J are TRBV10-1 and TRBJ1-1, with a weak D call TRBD1 (6 bases). Germline V gene sequence: CDR1 WNHNN, CDR2 SYGVQD (reference sequence). The V end was cut by 10 bases, the J end by 2 bases, with 14 bases between. The CDR3 has 13 amino acids. CDR3 protein: CATRDTLNTEAFF. CDR3 DNA: TGCGCCACCCGGGACACCCTTAACACTGAAGCTTTCTTT.

The chain links TRBV18 to TRBJ2-7; 11 bases are shared with TRBD1. This CDR3 region has 17 residues. The trim removed 1 base at V and 7 bases at J, leaving 12 bases unmatched. Per germline, CDR1 KGHSH and CDR2 LQKENI. CDR3 sequence reads: CASSPQRLGQGDDEQYF. In nucleotides, the CDR3 is TGTGCCAGCTCACCACAAAGATTGGGACAGGGGGATGATGAGCAGTACTTC.

For the CDR3, the DNA is TGTGCCAGCAGTTTCGGAAAGTTAGGGGGTCAAGAGACCCAGTACTTC. Translated, it gives CASSFGKLGGQETQYF. The gene calls are TRBV27 and TRBJ2-5; D perhaps matches TRBD1 (6 bases). The CDR3 spans 16 residues. CDR1 MNHEY and CDR2 SMNVEV come from the germline V gene (reference sequence). The V end lost 3 bases, the J end lost 2 bases, and 16 bases lay between the germline ends.

This rearrangement joins TRBV5-1 to TRBJ1-1; a weak D match, TRBD1 (6 bases). The V gene lost 0 bases and the J gene lost 4 bases, with 16 bases spanning the gap. The CDR3 is 16 amino acids. In germline, CDR1 is SGHRS, CDR2 YFSETQ. The CDR3 reads CASSLGSGGLTTEAFF. CDR3 nucleotide sequence: TGCGCCAGCAGCTTGGGGTCCGGGGGGCTGACCACTGAAGCTTTCTTT.

The V and J genes are TRBV4-3 and TRBJ1-1; TRBD1 matches 9 bases. V shed 4 bases and J 0 bases; nucleotides not matched to a gene: 3. The CDR3 runs 15 residues. Germline V gene data show CDR1 as LGHNA and CDR2 as YSLEER. The CDR3 bases are TGCGCCAGCAGCCCAGGGACAGGGATGAACACTGAAGCTTTCTTT. This codes for CASSPGTGMNTEAFF.

The chain uses TRBV19 and TRBJ2-1, with D perhaps TRBD2 (5 bases). Germline V gene data show CDR1 as LNHDA and CDR2 as SQIVND (reference sequence). CDR3 size: 13 residues. Trimming cost V 6 bases and J 7 bases, with 13 bases left between them. The CDR3 region is CASRRTALNEQFF. DNA for the CDR3: TGTGCCAGTAGAAGGACTGCCCTGAATGAGCAGTTCTTC.

The chain uses TRBV29-1 and TRBJ2-5; D gene unclear. The germline V and J ends were trimmed by 4 bases and 4 bases, with 10 bases remaining between them. This CDR3 contains 12 residues. CDR1 is SQVTM and CDR2 is ANQGSEA in the germline V gene. The CDR3 protein is CSVVLGPETQYF. The CDR3 nucleotides are TGCAGCGTTGTACTGGGCCCAGAGACCCAGTACTTC.

The count of this clone is one. The J gene is TRBJ2-1, the V gene TRBV3-1 (or the pseudogene TRBV3-2), with D perhaps matching TRBD2 (6 bases). This CDR3 is built from 15 residues. Looked up from germline, CDR1 is LGHDT and CDR2 is YNNKEL (reference sequence). Trimming stripped 4 bases from V and 4 bases from J, with 14 bases between. The DNA for the CDR3 is TGTGCCAGCAGCCGAGGAGGGTTAGGGTACAATGAGCAGTTCTTC. Encoded protein: CASSRGGLGYNEQFF.

The chain uses TRBV24-1 and TRBJ2-7; 11 bases are shared with TRBD2. The junction had 9 bases not matched to a gene; V was cut back by 5 bases and J by 4 bases. The CDR3 length is 16 residues. Germline lookup yields CDR1 KGHDR and CDR2 SFDVKD. CDR3 sequence: CATSAMRTSGSYEQYF. The CDR3 bases are TGTGCCACCAGTGCTATGAGAACTAGCGGGAGTTACGAGCAGTACTTC.

This chain links TRBV27 with TRBJ2-3, with D maybe TRBD1 (6 bases). This CDR3 is built from 15 residues. The germline gives CDR1 MNHEY, CDR2 SMNVEV (reference sequence). V lost 4 bases to trimming and J lost 4 bases, with 15 bases between them. CDR3 amino acids: CASSSTGLPPDTQYF. For the CDR3, the DNA is TGTGCCAGCAGTTCTACAGGGCTGCCTCCAGATACGCAGTATTTT.